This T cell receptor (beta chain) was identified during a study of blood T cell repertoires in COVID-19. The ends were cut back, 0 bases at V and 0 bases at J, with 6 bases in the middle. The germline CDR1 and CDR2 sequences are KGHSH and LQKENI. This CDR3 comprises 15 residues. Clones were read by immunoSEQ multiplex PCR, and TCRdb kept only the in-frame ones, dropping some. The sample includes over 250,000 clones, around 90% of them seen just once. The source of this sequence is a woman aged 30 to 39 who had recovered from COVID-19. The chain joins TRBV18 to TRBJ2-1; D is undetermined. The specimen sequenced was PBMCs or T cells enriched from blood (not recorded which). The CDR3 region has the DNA TGTGCCAGCTCACCACCTAGTAGCTCCTACAATGAGCAGTTCTTC. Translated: CASSPPSSSYNEQFF. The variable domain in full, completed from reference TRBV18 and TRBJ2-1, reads NAGVMQNPRHLVRRRGQEARLRCSPMKGHSHVYWYRQLPEEGLKFMVYLQKENIIDESGMPKERFSAEFPKEGPSILRIQQVVRGDSAAYFCASSPPSSSYNEQFFGPGTRLTVL.